This entry is about one T cell receptor beta chain. Its specificity is unknown. As for time point: baseline pretreatment blood. Treatment given: 15 Gy SBRT to primary tumor, nephrectomy 4 weeks later. The record originates from a study of radiation and T cells in renal cell carcinoma. Whole-study findings and limits: Without pretreatment biopsies, baseline tumor clonotype presence was undetermined.

The CDR3 has 15 amino acids. Trimming left V 4 bases short and J 0 bases short, with 13 bases between. In germline, CDR1 is SEHNR, CDR2 FQNEAQ (reference sequence). TCRdb's table, derived via immunoSEQ multiplex PCR, lists solely in-frame clones and lacks some. The sample records 70,000 to 95,000 clones, about four fifths being singletons. This sample comprised blood, obtained from a patient whose treatment included radiotherapy and nephrectomy. The clonotype originates from a man between 60 and 70 years old with renal cell carcinoma. The chain links TRBV7-9 to TRBJ2-7; D may be TRBD1 (6 bases). The CDR3 protein is CASSYRERGSYEQYF. The CDR3 DNA reads TGTGCCAGCAGCTACAGGGAAAGGGGCTCCTACGAGCAGTACTTC.